Following are 23 T cell receptor beta chains from one sample sequenced in a study of T cell responses to AZD1222 COVID-19 vaccine. TCRdb's table, derived via immunoSEQ multiplex PCR, lists solely in-frame clones and lacks some. The profile shows some 130,000 clones, 90% of them singletons. The sequencing used peripheral blood, collected on day 0 of AZD1222 vaccination. The source of these receptors is an adult in good health.

V gene TRBV5-4 combines with J gene TRBJ1-6; D remains ambiguous. The CDR3 runs to 15 residues. The germline CDR1 and CDR2 sequences are SGHNT and YYREEE (reference sequence). With 4 bases removed from V and 9 bases from J, the gap between germline ends came to 17 bases. The CDR3 DNA is TGTGCCAGCAGCACTGGACCAGGAGTAGCTTCACCCCTCCACTTT. As protein: CASSTGPGVASPLHF.

V and J are TRBV27 and TRBJ1-3; D not certain. The germline CDR1 and CDR2 sequences are MNHEY and SMNVEV (reference sequence). V was clipped by 3 bases and J by 0 bases, with 9 bases between them. CDR3 size: 15 residues. CDR3: CASSLAAASGNTIYF. For the CDR3, the DNA is TGTGCCAGCAGTTTGGCGGCTGCCTCTGGAAACACCATATATTTT.

This clone showed up just a few times. V usage is TRBV7-9 and J usage is TRBJ1-4, with TRBD1 matching 7 bases. The CDR3 extends over 17 amino acids. Germline CDR1 is SEHNR and CDR2 is FQNEAQ (reference sequence). The V segment lost 3 bases and the J segment 4 bases; nucleotides outside the gene matches: 11. The CDR3 bases are TGTGCCAGCAGCTTCTCTGACCCGGGACAGCTTAATGAAAAACTGTTTTTT. Amino acid sequence: CASSFSDPGQLNEKLFF.

V gene TRBV7-2 combines with J gene TRBJ1-3; D perhaps matches TRBD1 (5 bases). Trimming took off 5 bases at V and 3 bases at J, with 23 bases between the two ends. CDR3 length: 18 residues. CDR1 SGHTA and CDR2 FQGNSA come from the germline V gene. In nucleotides, the CDR3 is TGTGCCAGCAGCCCCCGTCCCCGGGACCCAGCCTATGGAAACACCATATATTTT. The encoded protein is CASSPRPRDPAYGNTIYF.

This rearrangement joins TRBV30 to TRBJ2-4; D is unresolved. Trimming left V 0 bases short and J 0 bases short, with 9 bases between. The germline gives CDR1 GTSNPN, CDR2 SVGIG (reference sequence). There are 15 residues in the CDR3. CDR3 bases: TGTGCCTGGAGTGTACAAGGGTTAGCCAAAAACATTCAGTACTTC. The encoded protein is CAWSVQGLAKNIQYF.

The chain uses TRBV28 and TRBJ1-1; D gene ambiguous. The germline V and J ends were trimmed by 5 bases and 0 bases, with 10 bases remaining between them. Germline-derived CDR1 and CDR2 are MDHEN and SYDVKM. There are 14 residues in the CDR3. CDR3 DNA sequence: TGTGCCAGCAGTCTCATCCGGGTGAACACTGAAGCTTTCTTT. Protein sequence: CASSLIRVNTEAFF.

The chain combines TRBV5-4 with TRBJ1-1; TRBD1 might be the D (5 bases). V was clipped by 4 bases and J by 4 bases, with 8 bases between them. This CDR3 comprises 12 residues. Germline V CDR1 and CDR2: SGHNT, YYREEE (reference sequence). CDR3 nucleotide sequence: TGTGCCAGCAGCGCCGGGGGCACTGAAGCTTTCTTT. Translating gives CASSAGGTEAFF.

This rearrangement joins TRBV7-3 to TRBJ2-3, with 9 bases aligning to TRBD1. Per the germline V gene, CDR1 is SGHTA and CDR2 is FQGTGA. CDR3 length: 16 residues. V shed 2 bases, J shed 3 bases, and the junction held 6 bases outside the gene matches. CDR3 loop: CASSLFFGTGTDTQYF. CDR3 bases: TGTGCCAGCAGCTTATTCTTCGGGACAGGGACAGATACGCAGTATTTT.

The chain recombines TRBV21-1 with TRBJ1-5. TRBV21-1 corresponds to a pseudogene. The CDR3 runs 18 residues. CDR3 sequence: CASSTPGKGLKGNQPQHF. The CDR3 DNA reads TGTGCCAGCAGCACCCCAGGGAAGGGACTAAAGGGCAATCAGCCCCAGCATTTT.

The chain couples TRBV7-9 to TRBJ2-7; 9 bases agree with TRBD1. J lost 6 bases, V lost 2 bases, and 2 bases had no gene match. The CDR3 covers 13 residues. Germline V CDR1 and CDR2: SEHNR, FQNEAQ (reference sequence). The CDR3 is CASSLRTGVEQYF. The DNA of the CDR3 is TGTGCCAGCAGCTTAAGGACAGGGGTCGAGCAGTACTTC.

This clone was recorded only once. The chain employs TRBV11-2 and TRBJ2-3; D is perhaps TRBD2 (6 bases). The CDR3 contains 13 residues. Germline assignment: CDR1 SGHAT and CDR2 FQNNGV. The germline V and J ends were trimmed by 10 bases and 5 bases, with 16 bases remaining between them. CDR3 bases: TGTGCCACAGGGAGGTCGAGGGGAGATACGCAGTATTTT. This translates into CATGRSRGDTQYF.

The CDR3 sequence is CASGQPNTEAFF. The CDR3 DNA sequence: TGTGCCAGCGGACAGCCGAACACTGAAGCTTTCTTT. V usage is TRBV6-5 and J usage is TRBJ1-1, with D possibly TRBD1 on 6 matching bases. Germline V lookup: CDR1 MNHEY, CDR2 SVGAGI. V was shortened by 8 bases and J by 1 base, with 8 bases between the two germline ends. The CDR3 length is 12 residues.

This rearrangement joins TRBV9 to TRBJ2-2, with 7 bases identical to TRBD1. With V trimmed by 4 bases and J by 4 bases, 7 bases remained unmatched. The CDR3 contains 15 residues. Per germline, CDR1 SGDLS and CDR2 YYNGEE. In DNA form, the CDR3 reads TGTGCCAGCAGCATCAGACAGGGCGGCACCGGGGAGCTGTTTTTT. Translation gives CASSIRQGGTGELFF. Filled out from reference TRBV9 and TRBJ2-2, the complete variable domain reads DSGVTQTPKHLITATGQRVTLRCSPRSGDLSVYWYQQSLDQGLQFLIQYYNGEERAKGNILERFSAQQFPDLHSELNLSSLELGDSALYFCASSIRQGGTGELFFGEGSRLTVL.

CDR3 bases: TGTGCCAGCAGCCTTGGTCGACAGTATGGCTACACCTTC. Translated: CASSLGRQYGYTF. V is TRBV5-4 and J is TRBJ1-2, with D possibly matching TRBD1 (5 bases). The CDR3 extends over 13 amino acids. Germline V CDR1 and CDR2: SGHNT, YYREEE (reference sequence). Trimming removed 4 bases at V and 5 bases at J, with 12 bases between.

The rearrangement links TRBV28 to TRBJ1-6, with no clear D. Germline V gives CDR1 MDHEN, CDR2 SYDVKM. The V and J ends lost 7 bases and 7 bases respectively, with 17 bases between them. The CDR3 sequence is 15 residues long. CDR3 coding DNA: TGTGCCAGCACGGCTCGAAAGGGAGCGAATTCACCCCTCCACTTT. Encoded protein: CASTARKGANSPLHF.

The V gene is TRBV11-2, the J gene TRBJ1-5; TRBD1 might be the D (5 bases). The CDR3 is 13 amino acids. Trimming cost V 0 bases and J 9 bases, with 9 bases left between them. The germline V gene has CDR1 SGHAT and CDR2 FQNNGV. CDR3 DNA: TGTGCCAGCAGCTTAGACAGGGCTAGGCCCCAGCATTTT. This codes for CASSLDRARPQHF. Looking up the rest from reference TRBV11-2 and TRBJ1-5 gives the full variable domain: EAGVAQSPRYKIIEKRQSVAFWCNPISGHATLYWYQQILGQGPKLLIQFQNNGVVDDSQLPKDRFSAERLKGVDSTLKIQPAKLEDSAVYLCASSLDRARPQHFGDGTRLSIL.

In this sample, this clone turned up a few times. The CDR3 DNA reads as TGTGCCAGCAGTGAGGGTCTCGGCGGCGGGGGGGCCGCCGGGCAGTACTTC. This translates into CASSEGLGGGGAAGQYF. This chain links TRBV2 with TRBJ2-7, with TRBD2 matching 9 bases. Germline-derived CDR1 and CDR2 are SNHLY and FYNNEI. V lost 3 bases and J lost 9; bases outside the gene matches: 18. The CDR3 has 17 residues.

A note on this clone: The conserved final phenylalanine or tryptophan is absent from the CDR3, which likely points to a read error. The gene calls are TRBV7-2 and TRBJ1-2; 10 positions agree with TRBD1. Trimming removed 2 bases from V and 9 bases from J; junction bases left unmatched: 12. The CDR3 is 16 amino acids. The germline CDR1 and CDR2 sequences are SGHTA and FQGNSA. CDR3 DNA sequence: TGTGCCAGCAGCTTACGGCGGGTGGGGACAGGGGTCAGCTACACCCTC. Its protein is CASSLRRVGTGVSYTL.

Regarding this clone: This CDR3 is also generated by other DNA sequences in the sample. V usage is TRBV12-3 or TRBV12-4 and J usage is TRBJ1-5; D is undetermined. This CDR3 comprises 12 residues. With 5 bases removed from V and 5 bases from J, the gap between germline ends came to 7 bases. CDR3 in DNA: TGTGCCAGCAGTCCAAATGATCAGCCCCAGCATTTT. Translation gives CASSPNDQPQHF.

The chain employs TRBV11-2 and TRBJ2-1; 9 nucleotides match TRBD1. The length of the CDR3 is 15 residues. The trim removed 5 bases at V and 8 bases at J, leaving 10 bases unmatched. Germline-derived CDR1 and CDR2 are SGHAT and FQNNGV. CDR3 sequence: CASSLRDRVGYEQFF. Here the CDR3 DNA reads TGTGCCAGCAGCCTCCGGGACAGGGTAGGTTATGAGCAGTTCTTC.

V and J are TRBV4-2 and TRBJ2-3; possibly TRBD2 for D (6 bases). Germline V gene lookup returns CDR1 LGHNA and CDR2 YNFKEQ. This CDR3 is 17 amino acids long. The V gene lost 0 bases and the J gene lost 0 bases, with 13 bases spanning the gap. The DNA of the CDR3 is TGTGCCAGCAGCCAAGATCCGGGGGTGATTAGCACAGATACGCAGTATTTT. This encodes CASSQDPGVISTDTQYF.

The chain employs TRBV7-8 and TRBJ1-5; unclear D gene. The CDR3 contains 13 residues. Trimming stripped 1 base from V and 4 bases from J, with 5 bases between. Germline V lookup: CDR1 SGHVS, CDR2 FQNEAQ. CDR3 sequence: CASSLGVNQPQHF. CDR3 in DNA: TGTGCCAGCAGCTTAGGCGTAAATCAGCCCCAGCATTTT.

This chain uses TRBV19 with TRBJ2-7, with D perhaps TRBD1 or TRBD2 (6 bases each). Trimming shortened V by 4 bases and J by 0 bases, and 13 bases separated the two germline ends. The CDR3 is made up of 15 amino acids. Germline CDR1 and CDR2: LNHDA and SQIVND (reference sequence). The CDR3 loop reads CASSTEGGLSYEQYF. CDR3 nucleotides: TGTGCCAGTAGTACCGAGGGGGGCCTCTCCTACGAGCAGTACTTC.